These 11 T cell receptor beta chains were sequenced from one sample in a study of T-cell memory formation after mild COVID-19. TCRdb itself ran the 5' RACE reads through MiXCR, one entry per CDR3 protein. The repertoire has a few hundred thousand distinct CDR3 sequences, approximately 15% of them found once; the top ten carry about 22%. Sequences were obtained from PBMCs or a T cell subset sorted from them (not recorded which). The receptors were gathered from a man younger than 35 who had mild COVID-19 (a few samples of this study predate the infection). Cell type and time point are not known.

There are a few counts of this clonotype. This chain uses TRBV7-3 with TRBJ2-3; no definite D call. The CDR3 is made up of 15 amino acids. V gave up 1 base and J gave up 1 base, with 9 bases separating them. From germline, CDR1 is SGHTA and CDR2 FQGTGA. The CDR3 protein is CASSLINTGTDTQYF. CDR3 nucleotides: TGTGCCAGCAGCTTAATTAATACGGGCACAGATACGCAGTATTTT.

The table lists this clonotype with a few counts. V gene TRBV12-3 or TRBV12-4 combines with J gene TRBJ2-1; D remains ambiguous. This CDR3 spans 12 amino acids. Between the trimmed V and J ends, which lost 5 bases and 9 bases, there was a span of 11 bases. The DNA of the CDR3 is TGTGCCAGCAGTCTGTCCGGGCCTGAGCAGTTCTTC. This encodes CASSLSGPEQFF.

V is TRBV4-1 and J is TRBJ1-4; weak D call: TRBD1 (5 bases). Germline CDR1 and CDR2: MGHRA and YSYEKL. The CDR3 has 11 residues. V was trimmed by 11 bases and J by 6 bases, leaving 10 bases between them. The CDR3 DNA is TGCGCCTGCGGGACTCATGAAAAACTGTTTTTT. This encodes CACGTHEKLFF.

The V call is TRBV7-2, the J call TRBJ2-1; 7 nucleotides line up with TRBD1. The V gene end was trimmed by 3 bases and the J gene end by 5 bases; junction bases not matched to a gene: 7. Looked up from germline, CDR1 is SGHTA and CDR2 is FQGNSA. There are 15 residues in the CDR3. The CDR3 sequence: CASSFDRVPHNEQFF. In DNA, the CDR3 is TGTGCCAGCAGCTTCGACAGGGTCCCCCACAATGAGCAGTTCTTC. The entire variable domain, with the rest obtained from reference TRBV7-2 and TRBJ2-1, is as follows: GAGVSQSPSNKVTEKGKDVELRCDPISGHTALYWYRQSLGQGLEFLIYFQGNSAPDKSGLPSDRFSAERTGGSVSTLTIQRTQQEDSAVYLCASSFDRVPHNEQFFGPGTRLTVL.

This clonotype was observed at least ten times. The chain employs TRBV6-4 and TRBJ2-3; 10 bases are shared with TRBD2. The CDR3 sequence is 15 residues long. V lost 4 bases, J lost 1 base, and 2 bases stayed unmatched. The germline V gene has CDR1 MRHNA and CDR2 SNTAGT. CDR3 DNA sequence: TGTGCCAGCAGTGCAACTAGCGGGGGCACAGATACGCAGTATTTT. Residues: CASSATSGGTDTQYF.

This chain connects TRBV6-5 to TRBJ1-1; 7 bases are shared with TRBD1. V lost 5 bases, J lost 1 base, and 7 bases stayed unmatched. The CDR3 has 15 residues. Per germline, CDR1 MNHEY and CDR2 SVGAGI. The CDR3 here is CASSTNYRGNTEAFF. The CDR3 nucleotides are TGTGCCAGCAGTACGAATTACAGGGGGAACACTGAAGCTTTCTTT.

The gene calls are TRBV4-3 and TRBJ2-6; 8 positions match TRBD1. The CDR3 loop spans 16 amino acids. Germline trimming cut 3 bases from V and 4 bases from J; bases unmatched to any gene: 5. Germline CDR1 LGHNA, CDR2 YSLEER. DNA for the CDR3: TGCGCCAGCAGCCAGAGGACAGGGTCCGGGGCCAACGTCCTGACTTTC. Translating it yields CASSQRTGSGANVLTF.

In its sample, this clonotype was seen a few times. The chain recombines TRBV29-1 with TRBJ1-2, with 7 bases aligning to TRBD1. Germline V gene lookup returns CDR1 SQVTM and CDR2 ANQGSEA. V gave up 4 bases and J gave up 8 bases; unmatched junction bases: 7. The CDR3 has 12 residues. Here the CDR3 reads CSVGQGRPGYTF. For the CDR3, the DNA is TGCAGCGTTGGACAGGGCAGGCCAGGCTACACCTTC.

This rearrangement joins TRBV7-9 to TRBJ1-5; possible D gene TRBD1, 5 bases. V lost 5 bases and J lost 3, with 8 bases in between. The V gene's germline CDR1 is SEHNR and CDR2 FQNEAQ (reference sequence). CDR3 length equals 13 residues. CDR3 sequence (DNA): TGTGCCAGCAGCACGACAGACAATCAGCCCCAGCATTTT. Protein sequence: CASSTTDNQPQHF.

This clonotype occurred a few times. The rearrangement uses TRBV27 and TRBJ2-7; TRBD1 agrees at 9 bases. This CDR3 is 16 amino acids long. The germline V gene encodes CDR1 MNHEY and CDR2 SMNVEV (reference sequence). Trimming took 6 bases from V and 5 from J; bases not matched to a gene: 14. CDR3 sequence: CASSSLPGTGYHEQYF. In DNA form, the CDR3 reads TGTGCCAGCAGCTCATTACCCGGGACAGGGTACCACGAGCAGTACTTC.

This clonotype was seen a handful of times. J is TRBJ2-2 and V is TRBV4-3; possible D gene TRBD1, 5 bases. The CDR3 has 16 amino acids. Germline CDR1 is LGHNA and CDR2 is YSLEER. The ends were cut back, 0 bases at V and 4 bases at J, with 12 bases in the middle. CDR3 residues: CASSQDLDRSTGELFF. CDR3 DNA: TGCGCCAGCAGCCAAGATCTTGACAGATCCACCGGGGAGCTGTTTTTT.